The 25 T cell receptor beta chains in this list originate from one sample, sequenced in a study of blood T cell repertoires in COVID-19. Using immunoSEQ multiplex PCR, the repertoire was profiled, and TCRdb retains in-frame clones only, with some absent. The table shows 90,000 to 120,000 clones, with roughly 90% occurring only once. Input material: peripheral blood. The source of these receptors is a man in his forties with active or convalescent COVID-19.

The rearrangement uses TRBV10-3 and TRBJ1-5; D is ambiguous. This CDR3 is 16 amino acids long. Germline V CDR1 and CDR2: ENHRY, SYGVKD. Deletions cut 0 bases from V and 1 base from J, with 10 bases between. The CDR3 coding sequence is TGTGCCATCAGTGAGTCGAGAGATATGAGCAATCAGCCCCAGCATTTT. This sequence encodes CAISESRDMSNQPQHF.

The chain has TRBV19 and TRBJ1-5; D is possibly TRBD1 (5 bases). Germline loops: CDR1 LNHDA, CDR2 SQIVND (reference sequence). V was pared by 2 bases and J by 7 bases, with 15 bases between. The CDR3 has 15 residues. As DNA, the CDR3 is TGTGCCAGTAGTATATTAGGCAGGGTGGGACAGCCCCAGCATTTT. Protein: CASSILGRVGQPQHF.

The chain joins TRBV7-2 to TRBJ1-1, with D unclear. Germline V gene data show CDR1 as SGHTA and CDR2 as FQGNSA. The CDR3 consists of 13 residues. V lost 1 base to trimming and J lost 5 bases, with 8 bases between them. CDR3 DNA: TGTGCCAGCAGCTTAGTAGAGTTGACTGAAGCTTTCTTT. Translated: CASSLVELTEAFF.

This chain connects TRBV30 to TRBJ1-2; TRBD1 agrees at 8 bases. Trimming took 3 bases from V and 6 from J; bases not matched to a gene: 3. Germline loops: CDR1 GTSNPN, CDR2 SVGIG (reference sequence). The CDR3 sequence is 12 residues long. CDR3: CAWRQGVDGYTF. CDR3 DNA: TGTGCCTGGAGACAGGGGGTAGATGGCTACACCTTC.

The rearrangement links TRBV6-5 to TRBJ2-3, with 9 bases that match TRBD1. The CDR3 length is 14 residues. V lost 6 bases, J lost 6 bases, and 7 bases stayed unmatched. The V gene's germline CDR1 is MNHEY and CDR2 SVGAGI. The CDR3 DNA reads TGTGCCAGCAGCGGGGACAGGGTCGGGGATACGCAGTATTTT. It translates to CASSGDRVGDTQYF.

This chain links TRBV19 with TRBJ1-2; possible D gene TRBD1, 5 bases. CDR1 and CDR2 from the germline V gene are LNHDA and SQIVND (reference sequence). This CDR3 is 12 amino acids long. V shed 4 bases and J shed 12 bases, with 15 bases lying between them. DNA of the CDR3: TGTGCCAGTAGTACTAGAACCGGACATCACACCTTC. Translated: CASSTRTGHHTF.

The CDR3 here is CASSLSHASPYYEQYF. The CDR3 coding sequence is TGTGCCAGCAGTTTATCTCACGCTAGCCCCTACTACGAGCAGTACTTC. J is TRBJ2-7 and V is TRBV27, with D perhaps TRBD2 (5 bases). The V and J ends lost 0 bases and 3 bases respectively, with 15 bases between them. This CDR3 region has 16 residues. CDR1 MNHEY and CDR2 SMNVEV come from the germline V gene (reference sequence).

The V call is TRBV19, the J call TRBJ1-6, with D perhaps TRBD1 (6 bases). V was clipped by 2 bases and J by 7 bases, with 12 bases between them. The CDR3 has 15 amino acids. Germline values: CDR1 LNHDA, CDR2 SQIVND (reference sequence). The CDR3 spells CASSIFRGTNSPLHF. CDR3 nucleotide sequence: TGTGCCAGTAGTATATTCAGGGGAACGAATTCACCCCTCCACTTT.

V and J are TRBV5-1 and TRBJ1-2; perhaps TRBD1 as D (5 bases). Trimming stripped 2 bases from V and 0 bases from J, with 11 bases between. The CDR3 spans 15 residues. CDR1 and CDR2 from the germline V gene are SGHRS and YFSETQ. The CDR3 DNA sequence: TGCGCCAGCAGCTTACCGGGACTCCCTAACTATGGCTACACCTTC. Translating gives CASSLPGLPNYGYTF.

CDR3 sequence reads: CAIGTGLTEAFF. CDR3 DNA sequence: TGTGCCATCGGGACAGGGTTGACTGAAGCTTTCTTT. V and J are TRBV10-3 and TRBJ1-1; 9 positions agree with TRBD1. The germline gives CDR1 ENHRY, CDR2 SYGVKD. Trimming removed 8 bases from V and 5 bases from J; junction bases left unmatched: 3. CDR3 size: 12 residues.

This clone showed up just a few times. CDR3 sequence (DNA): TGTGCCAGTAGTATGGACCCAGCGGGGAGTAAAGATACGCAGTATTTT. Translating it yields CASSMDPAGSKDTQYF. The chain couples TRBV19 to TRBJ2-3, with TRBD2 matching over 7 bases. This CDR3 is built from 16 residues. Germline V CDR1 and CDR2: LNHDA, SQIVND (reference sequence). The ends lost 3 bases at V and 5 bases at J; junction bases unmatched: 11.

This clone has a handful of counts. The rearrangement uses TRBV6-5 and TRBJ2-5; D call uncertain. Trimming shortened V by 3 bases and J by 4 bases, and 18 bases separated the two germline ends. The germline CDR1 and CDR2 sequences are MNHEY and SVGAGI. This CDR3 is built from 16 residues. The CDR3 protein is CASSYFPMETGETQYF. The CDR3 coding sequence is TGTGCCAGCAGTTATTTCCCCATGGAGACCGGAGAGACCCAGTACTTC.

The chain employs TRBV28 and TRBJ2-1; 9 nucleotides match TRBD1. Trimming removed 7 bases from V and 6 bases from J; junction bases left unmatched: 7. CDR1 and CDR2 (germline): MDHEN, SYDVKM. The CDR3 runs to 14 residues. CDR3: CASILGTGTNEQFF. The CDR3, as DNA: TGTGCCAGCATATTGGGGACAGGGACCAATGAGCAGTTCTTC.

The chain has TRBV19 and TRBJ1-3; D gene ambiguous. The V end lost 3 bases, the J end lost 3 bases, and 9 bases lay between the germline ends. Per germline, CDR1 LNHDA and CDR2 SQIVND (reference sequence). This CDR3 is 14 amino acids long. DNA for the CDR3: TGTGCCAGTAGTATGGAGAACTTTGGAAACACCATATATTTT. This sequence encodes CASSMENFGNTIYF.

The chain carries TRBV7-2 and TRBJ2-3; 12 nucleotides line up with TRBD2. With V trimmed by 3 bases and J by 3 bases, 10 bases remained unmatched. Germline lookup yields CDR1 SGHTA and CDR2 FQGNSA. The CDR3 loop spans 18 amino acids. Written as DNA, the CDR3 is TGTGCCAGCAGCTTTCAATCCGGACTAGCGGGAAGGACAGATACGCAGTATTTT. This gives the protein CASSFQSGLAGRTDTQYF.

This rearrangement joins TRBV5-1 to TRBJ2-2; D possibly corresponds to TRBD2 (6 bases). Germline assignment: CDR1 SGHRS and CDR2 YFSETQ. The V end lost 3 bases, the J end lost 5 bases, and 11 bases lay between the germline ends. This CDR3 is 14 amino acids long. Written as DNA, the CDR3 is TGCGCCAGCAGCTGGCCGGGAGATACCGGGGAGCTGTTTTTT. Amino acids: CASSWPGDTGELFF.

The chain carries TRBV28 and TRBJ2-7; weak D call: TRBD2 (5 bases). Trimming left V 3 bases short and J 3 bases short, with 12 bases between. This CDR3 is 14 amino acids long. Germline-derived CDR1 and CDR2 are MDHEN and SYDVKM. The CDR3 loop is CASSFLTNLYEQYF. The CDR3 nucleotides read TGTGCCAGCAGTTTTCTGACTAACCTCTACGAGCAGTACTTC. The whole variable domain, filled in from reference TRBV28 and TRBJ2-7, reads DVKVTQSSRYLVKRTGEKVFLECVQDMDHENMFWYRQDPGLGLRLIYFSYDVKMKEKGDIPEGYSVSREKKERFSLILESASTNQTSMYLCASSFLTNLYEQYFGPGTRLTVT.

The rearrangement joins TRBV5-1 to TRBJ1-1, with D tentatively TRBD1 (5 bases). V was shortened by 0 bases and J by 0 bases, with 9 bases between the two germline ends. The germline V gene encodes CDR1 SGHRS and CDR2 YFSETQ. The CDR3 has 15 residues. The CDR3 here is CASSLGTNVNTEAFF. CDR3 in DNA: TGCGCCAGCAGCTTGGGGACAAACGTGAACACTGAAGCTTTCTTT. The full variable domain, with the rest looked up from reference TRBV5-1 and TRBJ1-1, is KAGVTQTPRYLIKTRGQQVTLSCSPISGHRSVSWYQQTPGQGLQFLFEYFSETQRNKGNFPGRFSGRQFSNSRSEMNVSTLELGDSALYLCASSLGTNVNTEAFFGQGTRLTVV.

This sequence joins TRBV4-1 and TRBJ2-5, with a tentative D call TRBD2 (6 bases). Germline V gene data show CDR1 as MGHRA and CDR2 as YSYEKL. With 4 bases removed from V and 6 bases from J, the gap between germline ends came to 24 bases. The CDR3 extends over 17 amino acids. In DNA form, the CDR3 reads TGCGCCAGCAGCCCATCTCCCTTACGGGAGAGATCGAAGACCCAGTACTTC. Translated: CASSPSPLRERSKTQYF.

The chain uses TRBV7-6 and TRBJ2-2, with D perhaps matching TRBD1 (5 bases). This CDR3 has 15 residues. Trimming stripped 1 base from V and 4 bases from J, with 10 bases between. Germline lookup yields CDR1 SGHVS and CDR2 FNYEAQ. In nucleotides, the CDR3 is TGTGCCAGCAGCTTAGATACAGGTCCCACCGGGGAGCTGTTTTTT. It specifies CASSLDTGPTGELFF.

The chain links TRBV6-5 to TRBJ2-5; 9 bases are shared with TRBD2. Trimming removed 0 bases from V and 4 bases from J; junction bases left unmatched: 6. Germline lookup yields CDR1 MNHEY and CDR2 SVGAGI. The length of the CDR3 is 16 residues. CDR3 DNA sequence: TGTGCCAGCAGTTACTCCCTAGCGGGAACTGGAGAGACCCAGTACTTC. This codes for CASSYSLAGTGETQYF.

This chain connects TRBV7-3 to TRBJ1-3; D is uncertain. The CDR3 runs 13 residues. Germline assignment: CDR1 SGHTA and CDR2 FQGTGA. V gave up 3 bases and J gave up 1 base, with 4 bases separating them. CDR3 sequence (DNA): TGTGCCAGCAGCTTGCAGTCTGGAAACACCATATATTTT. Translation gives CASSLQSGNTIYF.

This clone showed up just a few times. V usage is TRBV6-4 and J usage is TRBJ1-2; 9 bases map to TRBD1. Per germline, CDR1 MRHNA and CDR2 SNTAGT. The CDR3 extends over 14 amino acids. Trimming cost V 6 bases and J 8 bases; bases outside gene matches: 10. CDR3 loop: CASRATGGSYGYTF. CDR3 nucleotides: TGTGCCAGCAGAGCAACAGGGGGCTCTTACGGCTACACCTTC.

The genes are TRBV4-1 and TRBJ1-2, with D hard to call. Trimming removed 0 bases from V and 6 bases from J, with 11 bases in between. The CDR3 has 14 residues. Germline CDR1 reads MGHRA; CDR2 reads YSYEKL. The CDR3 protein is CASSQDMRKHGYTF. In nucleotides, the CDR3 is TGCGCCAGCAGCCAAGATATGCGGAAGCATGGCTACACCTTC.

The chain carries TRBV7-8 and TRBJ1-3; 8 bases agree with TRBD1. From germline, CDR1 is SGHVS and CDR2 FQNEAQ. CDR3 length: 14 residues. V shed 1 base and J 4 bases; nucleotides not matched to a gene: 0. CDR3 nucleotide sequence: TGTGCCAGCAGCTTAGGGACAGGGGGAAACACCATATATTTT. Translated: CASSLGTGGNTIYF.